The clone carrying this TCR beta chain was detected only a few times. No antigen is known for it. Molecular barcoded adaptors covering alpha/delta and beta/gamma chains were used on approximately 400 ng RNA. TCRdb independently ran MiXCR on the reads; one entry per CDR3 protein. This table has around 130,000 distinct CDR3 sequences, about 13% appearing once. This specimen belongs to a study of read filtering for tumor transcriptome and immune sequencing. Study outcomes and limitations: RNA-seq captured clonotypes less deeply and reliably than IR-seq.

Sampling of bone marrow took place during active disease in every patient. Trimming left V 6 bases short and J 0 bases short, with 12 bases between. Germline V lookup: CDR1 MNHEY, CDR2 SVGEGT. CDR3 size: 15 residues. The sample consisted of a population of CD138-negative cells sorted from bone marrow. The rearrangement links TRBV6-2 or TRBV6-3 to TRBJ1-5; D is undetermined. This clonotype was obtained from a donor aged 40 or older with multiple myeloma. Here the CDR3 reads CASRPDGYSNQPQHF. CDR3 DNA: TGTGCCAGCAGACCCGACGGATATAGCAATCAGCCCCAGCATTTT.